A single T cell receptor (beta chain) is shown here with its context. In the authors' workflow: Amplification of reference gene primers provided the estimated nucleated cell counts. Method: immunoSEQ multiplex PCR; TCRdb's copy keeps in-frame clones and lacks some. The D gene and trimming were derived from the DNA, and the V and J assignments and clone size from that table. Seen here are about 300,000 clones, roughly 90% observed once, and the top ten hold approximately 5.2%. These data come from a study of blood T cell repertoires in COVID-19. Study details: Collection of acute and convalescent COVID-19 samples took place in the United States, Italy and Spain.

Participants were aged about 18 to 90 years, lived in 20 to 30 US areas, and enrolled virtually. Clinical history as reported by participants underpinned cohort assignment. V lost 5 bases and J 3 bases, leaving 12 bases between the germline ends. The length of the CDR3 is 14 residues. Germline CDR1 SGHNT, CDR2 YENEEA. The chain links TRBV11-3 to TRBJ2-3; a possible D gene is TRBD2 (6 bases). The TCR was taken from a man aged 55 to 70 who had recovered from COVID-19. Sequencing used PBMCs or T cells enriched from blood (not recorded which). DNA of the CDR3: TGTGCCAGCAGCCTAGCCGGGAGAACAGATACGCAGTATTTT. It is translated as CASSLAGRTDTQYF.